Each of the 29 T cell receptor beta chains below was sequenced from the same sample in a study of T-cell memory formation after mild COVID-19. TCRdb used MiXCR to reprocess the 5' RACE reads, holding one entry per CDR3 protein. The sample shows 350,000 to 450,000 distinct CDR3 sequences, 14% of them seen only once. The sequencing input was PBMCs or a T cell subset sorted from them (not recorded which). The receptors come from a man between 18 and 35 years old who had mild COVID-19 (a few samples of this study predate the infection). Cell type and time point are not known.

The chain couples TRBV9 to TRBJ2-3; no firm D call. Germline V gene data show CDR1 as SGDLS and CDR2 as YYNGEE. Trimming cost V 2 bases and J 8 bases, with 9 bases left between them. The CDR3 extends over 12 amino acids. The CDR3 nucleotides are TGTGCCAGCAGCGTTAGTAGTAGTACGCAGTATTTT. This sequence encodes CASSVSSSTQYF.

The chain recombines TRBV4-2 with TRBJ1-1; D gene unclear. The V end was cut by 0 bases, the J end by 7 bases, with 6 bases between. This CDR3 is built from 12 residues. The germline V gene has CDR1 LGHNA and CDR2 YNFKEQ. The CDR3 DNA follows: TGTGCCAGCAGCCAAGATTGGTTTGAAGCTTTCTTT. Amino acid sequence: CASSQDWFEAFF.

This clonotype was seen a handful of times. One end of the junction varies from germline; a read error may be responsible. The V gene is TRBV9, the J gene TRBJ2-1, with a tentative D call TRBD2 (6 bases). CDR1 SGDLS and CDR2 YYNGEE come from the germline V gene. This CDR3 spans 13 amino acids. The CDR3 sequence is CASSNPGGREHFF. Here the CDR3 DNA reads TGTGCCAGCAGTAACCCGGGCGGCCGGGAGCATTTCTTC.

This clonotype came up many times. The CDR3 nucleotides are TGTGCCAGCAGCTTAGAGTCCCAGATTCAGCCCCAGCATTTT. Its protein product is CASSLESQIQPQHF. The chain links TRBV7-6 to TRBJ1-5, with D unresolved. The V and J ends lost 1 base and 6 bases respectively, with 10 bases between them. The CDR3 has 14 residues. CDR1 is SGHVS and CDR2 is FNYEAQ in the germline V gene.

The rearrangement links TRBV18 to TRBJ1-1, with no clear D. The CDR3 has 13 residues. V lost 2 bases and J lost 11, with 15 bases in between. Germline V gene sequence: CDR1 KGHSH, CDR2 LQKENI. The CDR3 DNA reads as TGTGCCAGCTCACCAGGGGTCTCGGACCGCGCTTTCTTT. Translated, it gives CASSPGVSDRAFF.

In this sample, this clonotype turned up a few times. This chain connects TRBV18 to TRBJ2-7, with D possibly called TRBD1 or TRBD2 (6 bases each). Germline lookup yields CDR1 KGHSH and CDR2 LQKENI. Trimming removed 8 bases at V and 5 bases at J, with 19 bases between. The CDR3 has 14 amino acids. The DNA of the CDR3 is TGTGCCAGCACGATACAGGGAGGAAGGAACGAGCAGTACTTC. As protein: CASTIQGGRNEQYF.

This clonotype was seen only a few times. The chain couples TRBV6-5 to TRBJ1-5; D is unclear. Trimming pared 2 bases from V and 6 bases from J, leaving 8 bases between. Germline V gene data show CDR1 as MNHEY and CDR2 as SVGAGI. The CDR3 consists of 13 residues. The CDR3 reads CASSYGQSQPQHF. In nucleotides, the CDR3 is TGTGCCAGCAGTTACGGCCAGTCTCAGCCCCAGCATTTT.

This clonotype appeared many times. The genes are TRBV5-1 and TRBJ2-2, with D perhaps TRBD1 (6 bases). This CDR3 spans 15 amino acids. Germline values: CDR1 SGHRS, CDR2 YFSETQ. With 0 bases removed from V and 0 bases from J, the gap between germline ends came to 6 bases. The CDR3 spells CASSLGTANTGELFF. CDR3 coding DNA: TGCGCCAGCAGCTTGGGGACAGCGAACACCGGGGAGCTGTTTTTT.

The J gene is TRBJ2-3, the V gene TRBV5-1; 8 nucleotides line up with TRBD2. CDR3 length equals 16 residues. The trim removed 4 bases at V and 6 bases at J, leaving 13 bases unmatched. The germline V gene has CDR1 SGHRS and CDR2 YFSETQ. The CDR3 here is CASSALEGGGTDTQYF. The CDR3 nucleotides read TGCGCCAGCAGCGCTCTGGAGGGCGGGGGGACCGATACGCAGTATTTT. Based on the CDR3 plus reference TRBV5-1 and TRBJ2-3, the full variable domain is KAGVTQTPRYLIKTRGQQVTLSCSPISGHRSVSWYQQTPGQGLQFLFEYFSETQRNKGNFPGRFSGRQFSNSRSEMNVSTLELGDSALYLCASSALEGGGTDTQYFGPGTRLTVL.

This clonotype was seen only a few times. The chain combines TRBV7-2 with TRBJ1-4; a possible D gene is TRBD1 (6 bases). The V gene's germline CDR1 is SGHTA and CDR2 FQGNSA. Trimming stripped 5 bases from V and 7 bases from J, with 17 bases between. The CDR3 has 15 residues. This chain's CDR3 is CASSPSRGPGEKLFF. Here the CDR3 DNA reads TGTGCCAGCAGCCCCAGTCGGGGGCCAGGTGAAAAACTGTTTTTT.

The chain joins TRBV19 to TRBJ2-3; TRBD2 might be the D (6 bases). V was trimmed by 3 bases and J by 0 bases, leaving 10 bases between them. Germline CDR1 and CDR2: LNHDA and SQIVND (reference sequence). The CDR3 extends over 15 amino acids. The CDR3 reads CASSMGGASTDTQYF. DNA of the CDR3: TGTGCCAGTAGTATGGGCGGGGCTAGCACAGATACGCAGTATTTT.

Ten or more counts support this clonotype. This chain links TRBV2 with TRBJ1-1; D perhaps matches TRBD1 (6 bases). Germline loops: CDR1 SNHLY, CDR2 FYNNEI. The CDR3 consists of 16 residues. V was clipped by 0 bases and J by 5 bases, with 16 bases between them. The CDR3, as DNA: TGTGCCAGCAGTGAAGCTCGACAGATAGGGGGTACTGAAGCTTTCTTT. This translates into CASSEARQIGGTEAFF.

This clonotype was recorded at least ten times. For the CDR3, the DNA is TGCAGTGCTAGAGACTACAGGGGACATGGCTACACCTTC. It specifies CSARDYRGHGYTF. This rearrangement joins TRBV20-1 to TRBJ1-2, with 7 bases that match TRBD1. Trimming took 0 bases from V and 6 from J; bases not matched to a gene: 4. Per the germline V gene, CDR1 is DFQATT and CDR2 is SNEGSKA (reference sequence). The CDR3 contains 13 residues.

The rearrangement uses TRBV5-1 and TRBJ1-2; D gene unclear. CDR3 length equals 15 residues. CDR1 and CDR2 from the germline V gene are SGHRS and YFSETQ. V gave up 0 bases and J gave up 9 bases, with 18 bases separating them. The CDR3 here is CASSLALGHARSYTF. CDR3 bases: TGCGCCAGCAGCTTGGCCTTAGGGCACGCCCGTAGCTACACCTTC.

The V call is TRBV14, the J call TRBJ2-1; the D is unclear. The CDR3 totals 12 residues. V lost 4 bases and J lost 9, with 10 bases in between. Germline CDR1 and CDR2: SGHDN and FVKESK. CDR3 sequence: CASSRRPGEQFF. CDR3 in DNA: TGTGCCAGCAGCCGTCGACCGGGTGAGCAGTTCTTC.

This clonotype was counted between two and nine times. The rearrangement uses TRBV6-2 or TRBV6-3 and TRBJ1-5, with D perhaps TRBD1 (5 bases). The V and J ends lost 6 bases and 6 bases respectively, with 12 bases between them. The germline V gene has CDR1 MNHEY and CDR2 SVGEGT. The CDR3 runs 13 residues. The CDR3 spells CASRPTGTQPQHF. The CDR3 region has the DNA TGTGCCAGCAGACCTACAGGCACTCAGCCCCAGCATTTT.

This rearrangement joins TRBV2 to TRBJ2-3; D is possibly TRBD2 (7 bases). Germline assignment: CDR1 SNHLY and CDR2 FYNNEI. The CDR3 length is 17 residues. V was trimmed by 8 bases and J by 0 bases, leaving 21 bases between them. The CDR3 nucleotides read TGTGCCAGCCGGAGGGCGGGGGCCGGATCAAGCACAGATACGCAGTATTTT. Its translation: CASRRAGAGSSTDTQYF.

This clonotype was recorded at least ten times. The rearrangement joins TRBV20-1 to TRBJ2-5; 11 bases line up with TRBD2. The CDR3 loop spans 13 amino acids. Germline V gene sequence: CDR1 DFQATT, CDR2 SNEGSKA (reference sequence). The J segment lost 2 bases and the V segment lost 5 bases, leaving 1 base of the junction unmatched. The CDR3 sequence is CSAPSGGQETQYF. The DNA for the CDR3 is TGCAGTGCTCCTAGCGGGGGGCAAGAGACCCAGTACTTC.

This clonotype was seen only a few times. In DNA form, the CDR3 reads TGTGCCAGCAGCCCGACAGGGGACGCGGGGCGGACTGAAGCTTTCTTT. Translation: CASSPTGDAGRTEAFF. V usage is TRBV7-8 and J usage is TRBJ1-1, with TRBD1 identical over 8 bases. The CDR3 is made up of 16 amino acids. V dropped 5 bases and J dropped 5; count of bases not matched to a gene: 13. Germline V gives CDR1 SGHVS, CDR2 FQNEAQ.

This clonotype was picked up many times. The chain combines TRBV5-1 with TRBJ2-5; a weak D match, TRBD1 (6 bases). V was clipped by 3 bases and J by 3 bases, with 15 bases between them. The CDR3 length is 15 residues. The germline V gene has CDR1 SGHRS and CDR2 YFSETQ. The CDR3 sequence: CASSYSGTKEETQYF. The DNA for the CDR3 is TGCGCCAGCAGCTACTCCGGGACAAAAGAAGAGACCCAGTACTTC.

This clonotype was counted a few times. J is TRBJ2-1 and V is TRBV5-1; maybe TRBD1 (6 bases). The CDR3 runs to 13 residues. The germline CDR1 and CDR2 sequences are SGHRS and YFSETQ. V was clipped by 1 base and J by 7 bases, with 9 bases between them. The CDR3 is CASSLTGRNEQFF. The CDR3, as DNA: TGCGCCAGCAGCTTGACAGGGAGAAATGAGCAGTTCTTC.

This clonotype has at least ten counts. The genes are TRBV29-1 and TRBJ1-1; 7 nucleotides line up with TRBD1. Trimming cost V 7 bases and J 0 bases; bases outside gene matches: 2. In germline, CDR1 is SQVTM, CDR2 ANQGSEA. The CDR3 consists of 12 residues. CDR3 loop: CSAGQVNTEAFF. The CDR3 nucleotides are TGCAGCGCTGGACAGGTGAACACTGAAGCTTTCTTT. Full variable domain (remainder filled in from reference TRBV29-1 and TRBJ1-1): SAVISQKPSRDICQRGTSLTIQCQVDSQVTMMFWYRQQPGQSLTLIATANQGSEATYESGFVIDKFPISRPNLTFSTLTVSNMSPEDSSIYLCSAGQVNTEAFFGQGTRLTVV.

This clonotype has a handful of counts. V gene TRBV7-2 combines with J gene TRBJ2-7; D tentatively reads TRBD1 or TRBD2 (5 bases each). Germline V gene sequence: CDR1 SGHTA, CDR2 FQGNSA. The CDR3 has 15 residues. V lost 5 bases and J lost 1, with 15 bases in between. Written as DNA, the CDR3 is TGTGCCAGCAGCCCATCCGGGACGGCTTCCTACGAGCAGTACTTC. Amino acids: CASSPSGTASYEQYF.

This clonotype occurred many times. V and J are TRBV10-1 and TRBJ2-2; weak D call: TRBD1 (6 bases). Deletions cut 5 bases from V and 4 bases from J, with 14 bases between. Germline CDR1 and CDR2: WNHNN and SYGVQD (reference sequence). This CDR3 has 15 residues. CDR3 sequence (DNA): TGCGCCAGCAGTCAACAGGGCCGGGGCACCGGGGAGCTGTTTTTT. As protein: CASSQQGRGTGELFF.

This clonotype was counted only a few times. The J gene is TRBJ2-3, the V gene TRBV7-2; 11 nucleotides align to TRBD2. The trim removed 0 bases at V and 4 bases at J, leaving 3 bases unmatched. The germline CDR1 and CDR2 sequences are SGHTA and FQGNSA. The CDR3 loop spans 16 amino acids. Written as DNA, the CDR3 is TGTGCCAGCAGCTTAGCGCTAGCGGGGGGAGCAGATACGCAGTATTTT. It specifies CASSLALAGGADTQYF.

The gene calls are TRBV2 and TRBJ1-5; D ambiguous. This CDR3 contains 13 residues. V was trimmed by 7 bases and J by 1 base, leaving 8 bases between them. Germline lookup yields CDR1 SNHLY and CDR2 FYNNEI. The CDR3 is CASMQESNQPQHF. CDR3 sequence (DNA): TGTGCCAGCATGCAGGAGAGCAATCAGCCCCAGCATTTT.

Here the CDR3 reads CASSAENGYTF. CDR3 DNA: TGTGCCAGTAGTGCGGAAAATGGCTACACCTTC. The gene calls are TRBV19 and TRBJ1-2; D uncertain. Trimming took off 5 bases at V and 6 bases at J, with 7 bases between the two ends. CDR1 and CDR2 from the germline V gene are LNHDA and SQIVND (reference sequence). The CDR3 contains 11 residues.

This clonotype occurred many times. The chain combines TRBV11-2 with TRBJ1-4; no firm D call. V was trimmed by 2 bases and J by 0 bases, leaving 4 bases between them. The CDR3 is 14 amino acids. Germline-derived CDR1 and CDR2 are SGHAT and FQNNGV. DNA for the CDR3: TGTGCCAGCAGCTTATCTGCAACTAATGAAAAACTGTTTTTT. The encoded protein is CASSLSATNEKLFF.

The DNA of the CDR3 is TGTGCCAGCACTACAGGGGCGGAAACCGGGGAGCTGTTTTTT. Residues: CASTTGAETGELFF. The gene calls are TRBV11-3 and TRBJ2-2; 7 nucleotides line up with TRBD1. V gave up 7 bases and J gave up 5 bases; unmatched junction bases: 7. Germline V gene data show CDR1 as SGHNT and CDR2 as YENEEA. This CDR3 is 14 amino acids long.